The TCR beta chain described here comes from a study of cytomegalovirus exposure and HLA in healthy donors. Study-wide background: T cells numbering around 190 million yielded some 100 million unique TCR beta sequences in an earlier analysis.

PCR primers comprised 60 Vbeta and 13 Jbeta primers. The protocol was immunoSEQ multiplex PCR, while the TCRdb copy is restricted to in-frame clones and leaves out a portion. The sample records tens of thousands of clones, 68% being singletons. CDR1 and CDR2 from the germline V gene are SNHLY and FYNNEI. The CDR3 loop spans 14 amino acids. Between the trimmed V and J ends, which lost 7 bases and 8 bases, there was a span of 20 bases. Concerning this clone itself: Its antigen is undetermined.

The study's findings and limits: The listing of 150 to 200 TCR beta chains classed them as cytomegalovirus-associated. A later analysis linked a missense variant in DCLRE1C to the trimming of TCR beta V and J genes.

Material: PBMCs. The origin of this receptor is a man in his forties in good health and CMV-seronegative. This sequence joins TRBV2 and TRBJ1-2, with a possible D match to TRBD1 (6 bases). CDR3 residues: CASIRGLGAHGYTF. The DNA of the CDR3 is TGTGCCAGCATCCGCGGGTTGGGGGCGCACGGCTACACCTTC.